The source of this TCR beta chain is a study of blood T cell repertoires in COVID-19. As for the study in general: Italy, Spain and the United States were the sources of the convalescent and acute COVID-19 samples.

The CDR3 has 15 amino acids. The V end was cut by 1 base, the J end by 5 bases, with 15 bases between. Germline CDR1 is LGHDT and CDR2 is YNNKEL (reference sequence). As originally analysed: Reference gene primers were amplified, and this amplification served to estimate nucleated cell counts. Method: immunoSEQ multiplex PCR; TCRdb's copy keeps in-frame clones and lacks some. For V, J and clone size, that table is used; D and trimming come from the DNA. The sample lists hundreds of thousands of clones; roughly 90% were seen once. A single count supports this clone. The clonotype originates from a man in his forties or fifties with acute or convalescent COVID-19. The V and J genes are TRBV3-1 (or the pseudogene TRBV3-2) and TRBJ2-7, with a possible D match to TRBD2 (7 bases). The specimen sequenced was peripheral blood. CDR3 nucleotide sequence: TGTGCCAGCAGCCAAGTCGGGGGGCCATATAACGAGCAGTACTTC. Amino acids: CASSQVGGPYNEQYF.